This T cell receptor (beta chain) was captured in a study of OX40 agonist ivuxolimab in advanced cancers. Whole-study context: Patients were treated with ivuxolimab, an agonistic anti-OX40 (CD134) antibody. Patients received intravenous ivuxolimab every 2 weeks at 0.01 to 10 mg/kg.

TCRdb's copy holds only in-frame clones and misses some; the assay was immunoSEQ multiplex PCR. The table includes more than 70,000 clones, about 90% detected once. Trimming removed 2 bases at V and 12 bases at J, with 17 bases between. Germline lookup yields CDR1 GTSNPN and CDR2 SVGIG (reference sequence). The length of the CDR3 is 12 residues. This receptor was identified in an adult with an advanced solid tumor such as melanoma, head and neck, liver or kidney cancer. Sequencing used CD4+ or CD8+ T cells sorted from blood, obtained in a trial of the OX40 agonist ivuxolimab. The chain employs TRBV30 and TRBJ2-7; possibly TRBD1 or TRBD2 for D (5 bases each). This CDR3 is CAWSTGTSERYF. The CDR3 bases are TGTGCCTGGAGTACCGGGACCTCAGAACGGTACTTC.